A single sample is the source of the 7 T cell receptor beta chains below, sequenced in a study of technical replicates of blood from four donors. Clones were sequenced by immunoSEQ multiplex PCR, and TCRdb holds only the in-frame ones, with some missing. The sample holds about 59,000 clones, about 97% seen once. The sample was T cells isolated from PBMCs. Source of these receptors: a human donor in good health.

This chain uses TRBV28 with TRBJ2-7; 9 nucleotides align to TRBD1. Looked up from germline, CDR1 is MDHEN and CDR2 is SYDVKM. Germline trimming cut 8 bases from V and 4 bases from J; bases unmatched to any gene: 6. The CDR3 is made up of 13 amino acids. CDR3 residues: CASGTGISYEQYF. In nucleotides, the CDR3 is TGTGCCAGCGGGACAGGGATATCATACGAGCAGTACTTC.

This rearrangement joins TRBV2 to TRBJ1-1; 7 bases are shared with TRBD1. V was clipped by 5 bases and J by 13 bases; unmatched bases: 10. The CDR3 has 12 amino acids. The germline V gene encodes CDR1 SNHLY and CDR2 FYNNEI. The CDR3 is CASSWDSPYFFF. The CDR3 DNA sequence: TGTGCCAGCAGTTGGGACAGTCCCTATTTTTTCTTT.

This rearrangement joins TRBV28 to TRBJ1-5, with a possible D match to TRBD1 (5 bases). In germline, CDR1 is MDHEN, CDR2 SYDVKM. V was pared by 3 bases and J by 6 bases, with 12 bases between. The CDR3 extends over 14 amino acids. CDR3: CASSFARAVQPQHF. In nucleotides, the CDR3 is TGTGCCAGCAGTTTTGCCAGGGCGGTTCAGCCCCAGCATTTT. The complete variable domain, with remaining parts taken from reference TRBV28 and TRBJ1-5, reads DVKVTQSSRYLVKRTGEKVFLECVQDMDHENMFWYRQDPGLGLRLIYFSYDVKMKEKGDIPEGYSVSREKKERFSLILESASTNQTSMYLCASSFARAVQPQHFGDGTRLSIL.

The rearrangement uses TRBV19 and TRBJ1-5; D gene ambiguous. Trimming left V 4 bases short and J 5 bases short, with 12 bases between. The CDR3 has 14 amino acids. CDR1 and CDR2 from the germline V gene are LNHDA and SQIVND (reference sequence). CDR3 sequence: CASSTLNYYQPQHF. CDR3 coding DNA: TGTGCCAGTAGTACCTTAAATTATTATCAGCCCCAGCATTTT.

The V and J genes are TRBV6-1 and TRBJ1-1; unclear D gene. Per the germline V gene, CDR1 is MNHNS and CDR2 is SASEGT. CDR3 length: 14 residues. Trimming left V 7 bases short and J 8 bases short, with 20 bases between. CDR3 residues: CASIPRLRGAEAFF. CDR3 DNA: TGTGCCAGCATCCCCCGACTACGGGGAGCCGAAGCTTTCTTT.

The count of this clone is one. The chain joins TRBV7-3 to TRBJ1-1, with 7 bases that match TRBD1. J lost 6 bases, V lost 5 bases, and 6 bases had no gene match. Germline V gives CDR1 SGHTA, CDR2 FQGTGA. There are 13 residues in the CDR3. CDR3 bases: TGTGCCAGCAGCGGGACAGTCGTGTCTGAAGCTTTCTTT. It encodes CASSGTVVSEAFF.

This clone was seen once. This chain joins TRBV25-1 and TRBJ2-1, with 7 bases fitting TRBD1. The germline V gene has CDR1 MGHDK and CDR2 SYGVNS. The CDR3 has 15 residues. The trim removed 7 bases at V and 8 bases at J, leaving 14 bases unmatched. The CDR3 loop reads CASTLTTGSNYEQFF. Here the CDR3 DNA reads TGTGCCAGCACCCTAACGACAGGGTCCAACTATGAGCAGTTCTTC.